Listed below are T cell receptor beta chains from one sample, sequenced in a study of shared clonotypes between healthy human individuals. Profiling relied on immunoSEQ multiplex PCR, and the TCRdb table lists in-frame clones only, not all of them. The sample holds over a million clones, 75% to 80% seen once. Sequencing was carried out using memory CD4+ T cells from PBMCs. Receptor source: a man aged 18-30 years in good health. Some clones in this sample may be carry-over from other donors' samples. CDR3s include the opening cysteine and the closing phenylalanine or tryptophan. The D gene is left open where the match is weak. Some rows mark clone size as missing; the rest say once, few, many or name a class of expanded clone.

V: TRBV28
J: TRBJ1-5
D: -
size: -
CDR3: CASNSPGGGFGQPQHF
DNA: TGTGCCAGCAACTCACCGGGGGGGGGCTTCGGTCAGCCCCAGCATTTT

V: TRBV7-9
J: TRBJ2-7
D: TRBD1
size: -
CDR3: CASSLGQSSYEQYF
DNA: TGTGCCAGCTCCTTGGGACAGAGCTCCTACGAGCAGTACTTC

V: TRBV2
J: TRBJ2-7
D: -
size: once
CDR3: CASSPKGYEQYF
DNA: TGTGCCAGCAGCCCGAAGGGGTACGAGCAGTACTTC

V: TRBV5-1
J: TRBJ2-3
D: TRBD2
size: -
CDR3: CASSRGTSGEDTQYF
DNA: TGCGCCAGCAGCCGAGGGACTAGCGGGGAAGATACGCAGTATTTT

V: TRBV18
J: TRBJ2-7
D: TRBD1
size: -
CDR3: CASSPPPGQGAREQYF
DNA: TGTGCCAGCTCACCACCTCCGGGACAGGGGGCGCGAGAGCAGTACTTC

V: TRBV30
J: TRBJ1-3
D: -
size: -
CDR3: CARTGGGRGNTIYF
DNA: TGTGCCCGCACCGGGGGGGGCCGAGGAAACACCATATATTTT

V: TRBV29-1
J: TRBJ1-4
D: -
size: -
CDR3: CSVEDQASGLFF
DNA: TGCAGCGTTGAAGATCAGGCCAGTGGTCTGTTTTTT

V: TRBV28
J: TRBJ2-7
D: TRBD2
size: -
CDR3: CASRFWGASGRVESEQYF
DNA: TGTGCCAGCAGATTCTGGGGGGCTAGCGGGAGGGTCGAGTCCGAGCAGTACTTC

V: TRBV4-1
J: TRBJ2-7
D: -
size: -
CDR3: CASSQVIQAALEYEQYF
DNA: TGCGCCAGCAGCCAAGTCATCCAGGCGGCCTTGGAGTACGAGCAGTACTTC

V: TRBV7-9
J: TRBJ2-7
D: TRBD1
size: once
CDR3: CASSLTGPHSYEQYF
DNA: TGTGCCAGCAGCTTGACAGGGCCCCACTCCTACGAGCAGTACTTC

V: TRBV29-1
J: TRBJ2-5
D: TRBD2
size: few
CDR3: CSVRGGEETQYF
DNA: TGCAGCGTTCGTGGGGGGGAAGAGACCCAGTACTTC

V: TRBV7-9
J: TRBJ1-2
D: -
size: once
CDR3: CASSLVTNYGYTF
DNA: TGTGCCAGCAGCTTAGTTACAAACTATGGCTACACCTTC

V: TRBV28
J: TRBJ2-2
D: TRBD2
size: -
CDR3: CASSPLGSGSTGELFF
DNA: TGTGCCAGCAGTCCCTTGGGAAGCGGGAGTACCGGGGAGCTGTTTTTT

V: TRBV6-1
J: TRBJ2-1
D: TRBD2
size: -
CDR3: CASRAHRAGLEFF
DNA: TGTGCCAGCAGGGCCCATCGTGCGGGACTAGAGTTCTTC

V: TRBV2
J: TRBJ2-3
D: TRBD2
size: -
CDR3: CAGQAGEADTQYF
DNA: TGTGCCGGTCAAGCGGGAGAGGCAGATACGCAGTATTTT

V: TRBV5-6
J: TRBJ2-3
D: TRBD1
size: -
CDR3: CASSLGQGRGDTQYF
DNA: TGTGCCAGCAGCCTGGGACAGGGGAGAGGAGATACGCAGTATTTT

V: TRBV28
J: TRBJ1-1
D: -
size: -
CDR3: CASSPSGGGHTEAFF
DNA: TGTGCCAGCAGCCCTTCGGGCGGCGGCCACACTGAAGCTTTCTTT

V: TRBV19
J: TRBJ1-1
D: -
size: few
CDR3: CASTGGLNTEAFF
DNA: TGTGCCAGCACGGGAGGATTGAACACTGAAGCTTTCTTT

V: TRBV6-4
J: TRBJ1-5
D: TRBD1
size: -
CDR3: CATRDRGGQPQHF
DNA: TGTGCCACCAGAGACAGGGGAGGTCAGCCCCAGCATTTT

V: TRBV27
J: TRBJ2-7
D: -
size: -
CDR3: CASSPRPGVNEQYF
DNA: TGTGCCAGCAGTCCTCGCCCGGGTGTGAACGAGCAGTACTTC

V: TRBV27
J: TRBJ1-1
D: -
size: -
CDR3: CASSFSITGKNTEAFF
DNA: TGTGCCAGCAGTTTTTCTATTACAGGGAAGAACACTGAAGCTTTCTTT

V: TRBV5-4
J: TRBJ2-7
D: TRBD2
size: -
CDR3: CASSPGAGGILGEQYF
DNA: TGTGCCAGCAGCCCGGGGGCGGGAGGAATATTGGGCGAGCAGTACTTC

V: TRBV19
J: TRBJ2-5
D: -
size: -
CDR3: CASGRSKEETQYF
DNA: TGTGCCAGTGGGCGCTCGAAAGAAGAGACCCAGTACTTC

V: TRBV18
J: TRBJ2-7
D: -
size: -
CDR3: CASSQEYEQYF
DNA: TGTGCCAGCTCACAAGAATACGAGCAGTACTTC

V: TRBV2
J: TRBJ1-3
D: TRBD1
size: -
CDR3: CASPGQGARNTIYF
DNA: TGTGCCAGCCCAGGGCAGGGGGCAAGAAACACCATATATTTT

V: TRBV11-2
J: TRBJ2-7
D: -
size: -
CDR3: CASSLVVQGPYEQYF
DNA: TGTGCCAGCAGCTTAGTGGTGCAGGGCCCCTACGAGCAGTACTTC

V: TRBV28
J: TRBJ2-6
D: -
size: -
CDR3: CASSVIDSRANVLTF
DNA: TGTGCCAGCAGCGTCATAGATTCCCGGGCCAACGTCCTGACTTTC

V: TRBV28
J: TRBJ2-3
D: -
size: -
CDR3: CASSFGQTTDTQYF
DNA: TGTGCCAGCAGTTTTGGGCAAACCACAGATACGCAGTATTTT

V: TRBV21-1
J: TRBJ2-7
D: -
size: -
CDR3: CASSPYRGGSYEQYF
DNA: TGTGCCAGCAGCCCCTACCGCGGCGGTTCCTACGAGCAGTACTTC

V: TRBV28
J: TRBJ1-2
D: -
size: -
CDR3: CASSSPGQVYGYTF
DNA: TGTGCCAGCAGTTCCCCAGGGCAGGTCTATGGCTACACCTTC

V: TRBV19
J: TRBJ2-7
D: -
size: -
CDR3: CASSPGSPYEQYF
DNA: TGTGCCAGTAGTCCCGGATCGCCCTACGAGCAGTACTTC

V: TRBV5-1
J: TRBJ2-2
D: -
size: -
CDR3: CASSLFAGDPTGELFF
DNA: TGCGCCAGCAGCTTGTTTGCAGGGGACCCCACCGGGGAGCTGTTTTTT

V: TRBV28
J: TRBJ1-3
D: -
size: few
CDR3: CASSFRGLRGNTIYF
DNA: TGTGCCAGCAGTTTTAGAGGGTTGAGGGGAAACACCATATATTTT

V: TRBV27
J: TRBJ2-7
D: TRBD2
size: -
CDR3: CASSSRSSGRPVEQYF
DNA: TGTGCCAGCAGTTCCCGATCTAGCGGGAGACCCGTCGAGCAGTACTTC

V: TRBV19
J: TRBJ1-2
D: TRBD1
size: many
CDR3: CASRGPGQVYGYTF
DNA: TGTGCCAGTAGGGGGCCGGGACAGGTCTATGGCTACACCTTC

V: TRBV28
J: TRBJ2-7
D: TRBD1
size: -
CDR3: CASSPWGTGGDEQYF
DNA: TGTGCCAGCAGCCCCTGGGGGACAGGGGGCGACGAGCAGTACTTC

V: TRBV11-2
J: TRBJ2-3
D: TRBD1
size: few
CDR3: CASSLTGEDTQYF
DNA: TGTGCCAGCAGTTTGACAGGGGAAGATACGCAGTATTTT

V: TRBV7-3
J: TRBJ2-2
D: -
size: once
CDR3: CASSLTAAANTGELFF
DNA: TGTGCCAGCAGCTTAACGGCGGCCGCGAACACCGGGGAGCTGTTTTTT

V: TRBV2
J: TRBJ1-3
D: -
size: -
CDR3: CASSGQSEGNTIYF
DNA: TGTGCCAGCAGTGGACAGTCGGAAGGAAACACCATATATTTT

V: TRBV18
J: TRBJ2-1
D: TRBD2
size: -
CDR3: CASSPRLAGLNEQFF
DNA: TGTGCCAGCTCACCCCGCCTAGCGGGCCTCAATGAGCAGTTCTTC

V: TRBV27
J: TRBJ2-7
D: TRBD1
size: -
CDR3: CASSLSGDRIYEQYF
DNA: TGTGCCAGCAGTTTATCGGGGGACAGAATATACGAGCAGTACTTC

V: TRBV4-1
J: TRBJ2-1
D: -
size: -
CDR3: CASSQDGAFPYNEQFF
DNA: TGCGCCAGCAGCCAAGACGGCGCTTTCCCCTACAATGAGCAGTTCTTC

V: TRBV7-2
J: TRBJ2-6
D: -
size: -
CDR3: CASSLGSGANVLTF
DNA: TGTGCCAGCAGCTTAGGTTCTGGGGCCAACGTCCTGACTTTC

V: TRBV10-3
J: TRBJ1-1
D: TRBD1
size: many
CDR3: CAIRLQVGQGTEAFF
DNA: TGTGCCATCAGACTACAGGTGGGACAGGGCACTGAAGCTTTCTTT

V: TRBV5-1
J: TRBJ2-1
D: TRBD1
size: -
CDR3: CASSLARQGAVLSYNEQFF
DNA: TGCGCCAGCAGCTTGGCACGCCAGGGGGCGGTACTCTCCTACAATGAGCAGTTCTTC

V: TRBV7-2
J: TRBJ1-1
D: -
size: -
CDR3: CASSLKQGIDTEAFF
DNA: TGTGCCAGCAGCCTAAAACAGGGTATCGACACTGAAGCTTTCTTT

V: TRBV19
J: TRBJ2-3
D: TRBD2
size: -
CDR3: CASSKRLAQDTDTQYF
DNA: TGTGCCAGTAGTAAGAGACTAGCCCAGGATACAGATACGCAGTATTTT

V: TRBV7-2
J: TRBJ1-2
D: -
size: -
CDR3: CASSTAGGRPEANYGYTF
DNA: TGTGCCAGTTCCACCGCGGGCGGGCGGCCGGAAGCTAACTATGGCTACACCTTC

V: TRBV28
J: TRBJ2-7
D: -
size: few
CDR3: CASINTGTYEQYF
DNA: TGTGCCAGCATCAACACCGGGACCTACGAGCAGTACTTC

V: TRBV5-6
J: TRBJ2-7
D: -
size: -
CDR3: CASSLGWAKEYEQYF
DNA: TGTGCCAGCAGCTTGGGTTGGGCAAAAGAATACGAGCAGTACTTC

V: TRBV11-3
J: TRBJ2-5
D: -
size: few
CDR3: CASSLGSGETQYF
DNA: TGTGCCAGCAGCTTAGGAAGTGGAGAGACCCAGTACTTC

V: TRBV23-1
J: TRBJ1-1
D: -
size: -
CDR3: CASSQSGRQSSEAFF
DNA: TGCGCCAGCAGTCAATCGGGACGGCAAAGTTCTGAAGCTTTCTTT

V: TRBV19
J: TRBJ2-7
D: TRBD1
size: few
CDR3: CASSIGQGYEQYF
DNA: TGTGCCAGTAGTATAGGACAGGGGTACGAGCAGTACTTC

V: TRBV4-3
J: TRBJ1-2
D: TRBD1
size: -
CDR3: CASSQDAGQGFGYTF
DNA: TGCGCCAGCAGCCAAGATGCAGGACAGGGTTTTGGCTACACCTTC

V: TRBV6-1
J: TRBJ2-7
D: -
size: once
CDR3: CASSLIPGQSYEQYF
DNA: TGTGCCAGCAGTCTGATACCGGGACAATCCTACGAGCAGTACTTC